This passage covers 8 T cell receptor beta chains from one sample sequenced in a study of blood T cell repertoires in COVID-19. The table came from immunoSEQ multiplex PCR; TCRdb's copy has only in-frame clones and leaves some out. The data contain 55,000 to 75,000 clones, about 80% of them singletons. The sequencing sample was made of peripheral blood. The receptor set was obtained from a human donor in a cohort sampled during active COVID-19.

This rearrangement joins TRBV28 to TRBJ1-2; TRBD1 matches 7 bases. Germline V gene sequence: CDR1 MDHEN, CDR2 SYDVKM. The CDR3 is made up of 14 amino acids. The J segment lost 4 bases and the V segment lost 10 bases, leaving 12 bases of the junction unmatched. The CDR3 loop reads CAISNLGGIYGYTF. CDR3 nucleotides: TGTGCCATTTCCAACTTAGGGGGCATCTATGGCTACACCTTC.

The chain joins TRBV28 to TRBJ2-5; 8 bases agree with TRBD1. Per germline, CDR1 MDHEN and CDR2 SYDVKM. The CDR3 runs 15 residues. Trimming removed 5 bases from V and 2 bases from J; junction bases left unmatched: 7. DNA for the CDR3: TGTGCCAGCAGTCCAGGGGGCCGACAGCAAGAGACCCAGTACTTC. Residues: CASSPGGRQQETQYF.

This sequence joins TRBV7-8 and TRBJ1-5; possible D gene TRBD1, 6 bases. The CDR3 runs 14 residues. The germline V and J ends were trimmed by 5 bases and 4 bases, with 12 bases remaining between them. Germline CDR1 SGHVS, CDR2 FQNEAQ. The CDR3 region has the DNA TGTGCCAGCAGCACAAACAGGGAGAATCAGCCCCAGCATTTT. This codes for CASSTNRENQPQHF.

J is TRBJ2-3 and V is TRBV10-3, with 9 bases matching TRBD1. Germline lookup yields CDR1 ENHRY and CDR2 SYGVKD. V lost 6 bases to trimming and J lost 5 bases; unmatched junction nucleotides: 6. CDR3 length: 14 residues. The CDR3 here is CAIRPDRGLDTQYF. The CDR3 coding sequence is TGTGCCATCAGGCCAGACAGGGGGTTAGATACGCAGTATTTT.

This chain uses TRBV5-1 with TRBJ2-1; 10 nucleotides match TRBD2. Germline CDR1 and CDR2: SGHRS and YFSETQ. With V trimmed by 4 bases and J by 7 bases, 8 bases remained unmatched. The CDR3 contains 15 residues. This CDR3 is CASSALSSGSNEQFF. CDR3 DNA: TGCGCCAGCAGCGCCCTTTCTAGCGGGAGTAATGAGCAGTTCTTC.

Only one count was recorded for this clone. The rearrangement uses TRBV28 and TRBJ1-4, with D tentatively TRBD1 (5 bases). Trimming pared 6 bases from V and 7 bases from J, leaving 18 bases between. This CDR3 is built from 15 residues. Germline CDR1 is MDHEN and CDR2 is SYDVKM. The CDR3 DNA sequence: TGTGCCAGCAGGGTTCAACGGCAGGGCGGTGAAAAACTGTTTTTT. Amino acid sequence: CASRVQRQGGEKLFF.

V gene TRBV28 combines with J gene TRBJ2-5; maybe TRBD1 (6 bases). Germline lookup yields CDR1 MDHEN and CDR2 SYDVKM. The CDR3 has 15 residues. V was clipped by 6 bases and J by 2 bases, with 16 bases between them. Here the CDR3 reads CASSRTGFRQETQYF. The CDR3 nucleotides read TGTGCCAGCAGCCGAACAGGGTTTCGGCAAGAGACCCAGTACTTC.

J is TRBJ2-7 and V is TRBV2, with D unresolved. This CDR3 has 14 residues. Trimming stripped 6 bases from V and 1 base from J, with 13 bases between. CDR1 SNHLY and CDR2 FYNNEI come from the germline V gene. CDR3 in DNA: TGTGCCAGCAGCACTAAGCCCGAATCCTACGAGCAGTACTTC. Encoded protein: CASSTKPESYEQYF.